These 9 T cell receptor beta chains were all obtained from the same sample, sequenced in a study of T cell repertoires in cytomegalovirus infection. TCRdb independently ran MiXCR on the reads; one entry per CDR3 protein. The sample carries about 260,000 distinct CDR3 sequences, roughly 13% recorded once. The sequenced material came from PBMCs. These receptors were taken from a human donor in good health (CMV status not recorded). Some clones in this sample may be carry-over from other donors' samples.

The chain uses TRBV7-8 and TRBJ1-6; D is unresolved. The germline gives CDR1 SGHVS, CDR2 FQNEAQ. The V and J ends lost 5 bases and 10 bases respectively, with 9 bases between them. The CDR3 spans 12 residues. CDR3 nucleotides: TGTGCCAGCAGCGGATGGGAATCACCCCTCCACTTT. Encoded protein: CASSGWESPLHF.

This clonotype was observed a handful of times. The chain employs TRBV11-2 and TRBJ2-7; D is unclear. The CDR3 runs to 11 residues. CDR1 is SGHAT and CDR2 is FQNNGV in the germline V gene. Trimming left V 5 bases short and J 4 bases short, with 6 bases between. Written as DNA, the CDR3 is TGTGCCAGCAGCATCCAATACGAGCAGTACTTC. It is translated as CASSIQYEQYF.

The chain recombines TRBV18 with TRBJ1-2; D gene unclear. This CDR3 spans 15 amino acids. Germline CDR1 is KGHSH and CDR2 is LQKENI. V was trimmed by 3 bases and J by 0 bases, leaving 11 bases between them. The CDR3 bases are TGTGCCAGCTCACCGCGATGGAAGTCTAACTATGGCTACACCTTC. Protein sequence: CASSPRWKSNYGYTF.

This clonotype was seen a few times. V and J are TRBV29-1 and TRBJ2-1, with unresolved D. CDR3 length: 14 amino acids. Germline CDR1 reads SQVTM; CDR2 reads ANQGSEA. Trimming shortened V by 4 bases and J by 1 base, and 11 bases separated the two germline ends. Here the CDR3 DNA reads TGCAGCGTTGCAGTGTATGAGTCCTACAATGAGCAGTTCTTC. This gives the protein CSVAVYESYNEQFF.

This clonotype was detected many times. The chain recombines TRBV7-3 with TRBJ2-6; D unresolved. Trimming pared 0 bases from V and 4 bases from J, leaving 1 base between. The CDR3 is 13 amino acids. Germline-derived CDR1 and CDR2 are SGHTA and FQGTGA. The CDR3 protein is CASSLTGANVLTF. In nucleotides, the CDR3 is TGTGCCAGCAGCTTAACGGGGGCCAACGTCCTGACTTTC.

Notes on this clonotype: One base away lies a much larger clone, so this may be a sequencing read error. The V and J genes are TRBV7-9 and TRBJ2-5, with D uncertain. The length of the CDR3 is 16 residues. With 1 base removed from V and 4 bases from J, the gap between germline ends came to 16 bases. Germline loops: CDR1 SEHNR, CDR2 FQNEAQ (reference sequence). CDR3 DNA sequence: TGTGCCAGCAGCTTAGAGTCTCGGCGGCCTCTAGAGACCCAGTACTTC. Protein sequence: CASSLESRRPLETQYF.

The rearrangement joins TRBV11-2 to TRBJ2-4; a possible D gene is TRBD2 (5 bases). This CDR3 spans 17 amino acids. CDR1 is SGHAT, CDR2 FQNNGV, per germline. With 1 base removed from V and 0 bases from J, the gap between germline ends came to 13 bases. The chain's CDR3 is CASSLGRIGLAKNIQYF. CDR3 sequence (DNA): TGTGCCAGCAGCTTAGGGAGGATAGGATTAGCCAAAAACATTCAGTACTTC.

As regards this clonotype: This may stem from a read error, because a much larger clone lies one nucleotide away. Without the conserved terminal phenylalanine or tryptophan, this CDR3 likely stems from a read error. The V call is TRBV6-6, the J call TRBJ1-1, with D tentatively TRBD1 (5 bases). The CDR3 sequence is 16 residues long. Germline loops: CDR1 MNHNY, CDR2 SVGAGI (reference sequence). V was clipped by 2 bases and J by 8 bases, with 21 bases between them. In DNA, the CDR3 is TGTGCCAGCAGTTACAGGGCAGGATGGTCGTCAGGGGAAGCTTTCTTA. Amino acids: CASSYRAGWSSGEAFL.

The chain carries TRBV29-1 and TRBJ2-7; tentatively, D is TRBD2 (6 bases). The V gene's germline CDR1 is SQVTM and CDR2 ANQGSEA. V lost 2 bases, J lost 2 bases, and 19 bases lay in between. CDR3 length: 16 residues. CDR3 protein: CSVETAGLRGTYEQYF. In DNA form, the CDR3 reads TGCAGCGTTGAAACCGCTGGACTACGGGGGACCTACGAGCAGTACTTC.